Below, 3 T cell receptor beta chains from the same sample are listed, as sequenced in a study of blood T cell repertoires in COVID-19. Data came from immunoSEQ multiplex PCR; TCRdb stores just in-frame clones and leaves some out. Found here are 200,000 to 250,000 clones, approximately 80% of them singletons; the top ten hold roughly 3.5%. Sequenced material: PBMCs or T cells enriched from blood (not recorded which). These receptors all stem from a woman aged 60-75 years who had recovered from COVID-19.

The CDR3 region has the DNA TGCGCCAGCAGCCCACAGGTTTACTCCTACGAGCAGTACTTC. It yields the protein CASSPQVYSYEQYF. The V and J genes are TRBV5-1 and TRBJ2-7, with D possibly matching TRBD1 (5 bases). From germline, CDR1 is SGHRS and CDR2 YFSETQ. The CDR3 has 14 residues. V was shortened by 4 bases and J by 0 bases, with 11 bases between the two germline ends.

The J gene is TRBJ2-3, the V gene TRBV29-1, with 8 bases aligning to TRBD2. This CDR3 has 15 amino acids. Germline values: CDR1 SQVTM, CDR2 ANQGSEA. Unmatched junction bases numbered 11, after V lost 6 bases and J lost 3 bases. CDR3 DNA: TGCAGCGTGGGGGCTGGGCCGGGGGGGACAGATACGCAGTATTTT. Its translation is CSVGAGPGGTDTQYF.

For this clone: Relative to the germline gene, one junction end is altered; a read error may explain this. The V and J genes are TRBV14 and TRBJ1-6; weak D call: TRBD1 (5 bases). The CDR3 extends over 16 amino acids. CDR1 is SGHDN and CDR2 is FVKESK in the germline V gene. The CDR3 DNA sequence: TGTGCCAGCAGCGAAGAAGGGGTTACCTATAATTCACCCCTCCACTTT. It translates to CASSEEGVTYNSPLHF.